This TCR beta chain was recorded in a study of regulatory T cells in long-lasting Graves disease. Points from the study as a whole: Persistent cases favored TRBV28, TRBJ1-2 and TRBJ2-5. Sampling was limited to peripheral blood rather than thyroid tissue. Accuracy may have suffered from the small sample size.

Time point given: newly diagnosed GD, antithyroid drugs for less than 3 months. The TCR library used RNA extracted from PBMCs. Germline CDR1 and CDR2: PRHDT and FYEKMQ (reference sequence). The CDR3 consists of 16 residues. V gave up 5 bases and J gave up 1 base, with 17 bases separating them. Libraries of TCR beta came from iRepertoire HTBI primers plus Arm-PCR of CDR3 regions. Using its own MiXCR run on the multiplex PCR reads, TCRdb lists one record per CDR3 protein. The sample carries 300,000 to 450,000 distinct CDR3 sequences, roughly 15% recorded once. With regard to this clonotype: Its antigen is unknown.

The gene calls are TRBV13 and TRBJ1-1; tentative D call: TRBD1 (5 bases). The material sequenced was peripheral blood mononuclear cells (PBMCs), taken at new diagnosis, from a patient treated with antithyroid drugs. The sequence was obtained from a female donor with Graves disease. For the CDR3, the DNA is TGTGCCAGCAGCCAGGGCGGGAAACATTCGAACACTGAAGCTTTCTTT. This sequence encodes CASSQGGKHSNTEAFF.